This T cell receptor (beta chain) derives from a study of vaccination and CD4 T cells after COVID-19. About the research overall: Post-vaccination specimens were collected at a median of 72 days following dose two (range 14 to 241).

Oncomine TCR Beta short-read sequencing was applied to DNA from cultured CD4+ T cells. In TCRdb, the PCR reads were re-called with MiXCR into one record per CDR3 protein. This sample has about 7,200 distinct CDR3 sequences, with 30% to 40% found just once. This clonotype was observed a handful of times. Its matching antigen is unknown. The germline gives CDR1 SGHRS, CDR2 YFSETQ. This CDR3 is built from 12 residues. V lost 1 base and J 4 bases, leaving 5 bases between the germline ends. Treatment here: roughly 10-day PBMC culture with coronavirus spike peptide pools or control peptides (ViraFEST assay). CD4+ T cells of the unexposed donor were collected before the COVID-19 pandemic (2011-2018).

The V call is TRBV5-1, the J call TRBJ1-1; D uncertain. The receptor was isolated from a human donor in good health. The specimen was CD4+ T cells from blood, cultured in vitro. CDR3 loop: CASSLSGTEAFF. In DNA, the CDR3 is TGCGCCAGCAGCTTGTCCGGCACTGAAGCTTTCTTT.